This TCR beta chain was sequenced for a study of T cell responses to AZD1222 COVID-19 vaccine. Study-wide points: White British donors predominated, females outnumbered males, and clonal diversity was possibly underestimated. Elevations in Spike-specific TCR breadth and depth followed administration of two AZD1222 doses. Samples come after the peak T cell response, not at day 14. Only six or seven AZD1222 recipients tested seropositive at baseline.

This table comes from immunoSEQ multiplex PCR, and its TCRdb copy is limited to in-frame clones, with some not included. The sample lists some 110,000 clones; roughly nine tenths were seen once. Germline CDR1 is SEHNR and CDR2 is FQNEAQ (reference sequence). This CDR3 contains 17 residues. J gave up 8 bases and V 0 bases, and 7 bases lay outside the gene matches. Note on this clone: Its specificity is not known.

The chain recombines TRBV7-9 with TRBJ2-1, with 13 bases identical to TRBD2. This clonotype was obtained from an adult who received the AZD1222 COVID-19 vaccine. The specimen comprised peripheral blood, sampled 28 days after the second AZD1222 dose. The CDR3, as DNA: TGTGCCAGCAGCTTAGCGATACTAGCGGGAGGGAGCTATGAGCAGTTCTTC. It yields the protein CASSLAILAGGSYEQFF.